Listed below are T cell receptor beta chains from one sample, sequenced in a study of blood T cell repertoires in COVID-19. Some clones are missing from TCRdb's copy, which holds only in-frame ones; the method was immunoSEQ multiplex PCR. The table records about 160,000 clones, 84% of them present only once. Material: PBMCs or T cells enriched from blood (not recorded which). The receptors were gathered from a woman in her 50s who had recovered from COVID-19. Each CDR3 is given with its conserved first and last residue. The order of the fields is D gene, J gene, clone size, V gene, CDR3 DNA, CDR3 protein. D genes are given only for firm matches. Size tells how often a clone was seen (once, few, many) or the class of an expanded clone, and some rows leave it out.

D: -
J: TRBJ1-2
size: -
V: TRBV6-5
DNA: TGTGCCAGCAGGCGGGGTAGGGGAAGGGATGGCTACACCTTC
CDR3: CASRRGRGRDGYTF

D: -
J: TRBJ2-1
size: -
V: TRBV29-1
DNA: TGCAGCGTGGCCTATCGACGCGGATACAATGAGCAGTTCTTC
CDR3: CSVAYRRGYNEQFF

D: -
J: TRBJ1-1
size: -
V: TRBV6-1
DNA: TGTGCCAGCAGTGAAGGAGGGAGCTTCACTGAAGCTTTCTTT
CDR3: CASSEGGSFTEAFF

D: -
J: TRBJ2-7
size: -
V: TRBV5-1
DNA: TGCGCCAGCAGCTTGGCACAGGGCGAATCCTCCTACGAGCAGTACTTC
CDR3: CASSLAQGESSYEQYF

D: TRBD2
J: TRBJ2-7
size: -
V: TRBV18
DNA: TGTGCCAGCTCAAGGGAGGGCGAGCAGTACTTC
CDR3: CASSREGEQYF

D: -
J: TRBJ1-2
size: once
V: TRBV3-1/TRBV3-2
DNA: TGTGCCAGCAGCCAAGAAGGGGGGGCTCCCTATGGCTACACCTTC
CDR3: CASSQEGGAPYGYTF

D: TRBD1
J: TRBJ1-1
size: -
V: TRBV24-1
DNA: TGTGCCACCAGCGGACAGGGGTCAGAAGCCTTGCGGACTGAAGCTTTCTTT
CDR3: CATSGQGSEALRTEAFF

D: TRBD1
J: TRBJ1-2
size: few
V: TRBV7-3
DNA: TGTGCCAGCAGCCCGGACAGGAACTATGGCTACACCTTC
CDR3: CASSPDRNYGYTF

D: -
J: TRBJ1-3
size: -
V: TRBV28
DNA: TGTGCCAGCATAGTCCAAGCACAGGGCGGTGGAAACACCATATATTTT
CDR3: CASIVQAQGGGNTIYF

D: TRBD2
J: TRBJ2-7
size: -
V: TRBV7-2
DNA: TGTGCCAGCAGCCTGGGACTAGCGTCCTACGAGCAGTACTTC
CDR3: CASSLGLASYEQYF

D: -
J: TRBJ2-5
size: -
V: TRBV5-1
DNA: TGCGCCAGCAGTTTCGACGGAGGCCAGACCCAGTACTTC
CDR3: CASSFDGGQTQYF

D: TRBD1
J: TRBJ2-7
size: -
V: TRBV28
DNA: TGTGCCAGCAAACGTCAGGGGGCTGTCTACGAGCAGTACTTC
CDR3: CASKRQGAVYEQYF

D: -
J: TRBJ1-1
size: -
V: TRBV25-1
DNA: TGTGCCAGCAGTGAATACTTGAACACTGAAGCTTTCTTT
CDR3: CASSEYLNTEAFF

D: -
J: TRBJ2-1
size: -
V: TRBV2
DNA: TGTGCCAGCAGTCCCCAGGGATTTAAAAATGAGCAGTTCTTC
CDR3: CASSPQGFKNEQFF

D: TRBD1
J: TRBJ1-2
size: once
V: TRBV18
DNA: TGTGCCAGCTCACCCGTGGACAGGGCTGGCTACACCTTC
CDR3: CASSPVDRAGYTF

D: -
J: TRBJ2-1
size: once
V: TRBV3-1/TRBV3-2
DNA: TGTGCCAGCAGCCAAGGGGAGGGGGGTGGCGAGCAGTTCTTC
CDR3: CASSQGEGGGEQFF

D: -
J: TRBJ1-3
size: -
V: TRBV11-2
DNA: TGTGCCAGCAGCCCCTCCGGGGGACCCTCTGGAAACACCATATATTTT
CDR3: CASSPSGGPSGNTIYF

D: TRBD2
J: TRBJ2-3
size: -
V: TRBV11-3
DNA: TGTGCCAGCAGCGAGGGACTATCCACAGATACGCAGTATTTT
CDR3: CASSEGLSTDTQYF

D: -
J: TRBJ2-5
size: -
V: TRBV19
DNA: TGTGCCAGTAGCTCGGGGGAGACCCAGTACTTC
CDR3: CASSSGETQYF

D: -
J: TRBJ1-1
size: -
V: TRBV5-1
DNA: TGCGCCAGCAGCTTCCCGGGCACTGAAGCTTTCTTT
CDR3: CASSFPGTEAFF

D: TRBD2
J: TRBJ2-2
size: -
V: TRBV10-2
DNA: TGCGCCAGCAGGTCGGCGGGGGGGAGGACCGGGGAGCTGTTTTTT
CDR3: CASRSAGGRTGELFF

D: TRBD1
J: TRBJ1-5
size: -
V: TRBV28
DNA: TGTGCCAGCAGTTTAGTGGACAGGCCTAATCAGCCCCAGCATTTT
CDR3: CASSLVDRPNQPQHF

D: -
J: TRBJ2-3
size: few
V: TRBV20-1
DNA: TGCAGTGCTCGGACTACAGATACGCAGTATTTT
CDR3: CSARTTDTQYF

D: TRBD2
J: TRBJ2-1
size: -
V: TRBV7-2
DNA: TGTGCCAGCAGCCAAGCGGGGGGTCTCAATGAGCAGTTCTTC
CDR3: CASSQAGGLNEQFF

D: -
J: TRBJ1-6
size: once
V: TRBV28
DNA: TGTGCCAGCAGTTCCTCGGGGGGCTCCTATAATTCACCCCTCCACTTT
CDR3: CASSSSGGSYNSPLHF

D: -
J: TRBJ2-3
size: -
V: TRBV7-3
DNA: TGTGCCAGCACTACGGGGGGCACAGATACGCAGTATTTT
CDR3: CASTTGGTDTQYF

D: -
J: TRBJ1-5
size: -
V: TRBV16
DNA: TGTGCCAGCAGCCAGAATACAGGAAGCAATCAGCCCCAGCATTTT
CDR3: CASSQNTGSNQPQHF

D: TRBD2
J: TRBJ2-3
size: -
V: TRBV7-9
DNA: TGTGCCAGCAGCCAAGGGGGACTAGGCTTCTTTCGGGATACGCAGTATTTT
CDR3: CASSQGGLGFFRDTQYF

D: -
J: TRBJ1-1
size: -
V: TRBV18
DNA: TGTGCCAGCTCACCACCCCAAGGGGCGAACACTGAAGCTTTCTTT
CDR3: CASSPPQGANTEAFF

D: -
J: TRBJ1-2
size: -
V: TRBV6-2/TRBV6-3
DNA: TGTGCCAGCAGTTACTCCGGACTATATGGCTACACCTTC
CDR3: CASSYSGLYGYTF

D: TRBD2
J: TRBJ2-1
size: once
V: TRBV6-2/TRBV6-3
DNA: TGTGCCAGCAGTTTTAGCGGGGGGCGCACAAATGAGCAGTTCTTC
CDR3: CASSFSGGRTNEQFF

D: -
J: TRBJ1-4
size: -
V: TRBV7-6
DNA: TGTGCCAGCAGCTCACAAACAGGTAGTAATGAAAAACTGTTTTTT
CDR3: CASSSQTGSNEKLFF

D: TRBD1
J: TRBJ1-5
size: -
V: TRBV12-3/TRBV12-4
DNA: TGTGCCAGCAGTTTTACAGGGGATCAGCCCCAGCATTTT
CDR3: CASSFTGDQPQHF

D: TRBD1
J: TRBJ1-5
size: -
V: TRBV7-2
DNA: TGTGCCAGCAGCTTAAGACAGGGAATCAGCAATCAGCCCCAGCATTTT
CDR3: CASSLRQGISNQPQHF

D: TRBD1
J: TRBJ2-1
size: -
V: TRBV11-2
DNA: TGTGCCAGCAGCCCTCGACAGGGGAGGAGCTCCTACAATGAGCAGTTCTTC
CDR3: CASSPRQGRSSYNEQFF

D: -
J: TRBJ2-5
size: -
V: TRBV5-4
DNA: TGTGCCAGCAGCTCGCCGACAGTTGAGGAGACCCAGTACTTC
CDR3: CASSSPTVEETQYF

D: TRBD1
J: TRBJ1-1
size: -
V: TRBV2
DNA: TGTGCCAGCACCGTTGACAGGGGTAACACTGAAGCTTTCTTT
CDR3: CASTVDRGNTEAFF

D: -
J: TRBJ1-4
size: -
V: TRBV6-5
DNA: TGTGCCAGCAGTTACACCCCCCCGGCTAATGAAAAACTGTTTTTT
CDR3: CASSYTPPANEKLFF

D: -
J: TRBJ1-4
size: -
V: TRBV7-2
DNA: TGTGCCAGCAGCGAATACCCTCAGGGCCATAATGAAAAACTGTTTTTT
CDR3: CASSEYPQGHNEKLFF

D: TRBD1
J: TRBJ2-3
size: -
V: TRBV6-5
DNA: TGTGCCAGCCTGATTGGACAGGGGCACACAGATACGCAGTATTTT
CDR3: CASLIGQGHTDTQYF

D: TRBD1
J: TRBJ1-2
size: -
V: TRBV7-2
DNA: TGTGCCAGCAGCTTAGAGGGGACAGTTAGCTATGGCTACACCTTC
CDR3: CASSLEGTVSYGYTF

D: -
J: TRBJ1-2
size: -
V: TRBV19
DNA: TGTGCCAGTACCGCAGGGAACTATGGCTACACCTTC
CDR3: CASTAGNYGYTF

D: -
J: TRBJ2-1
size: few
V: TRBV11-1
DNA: TGTGCCAGCAGCTTAGGGGGGCCGAGCTCCTACAATGAGCAGTTCTTC
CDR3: CASSLGGPSSYNEQFF

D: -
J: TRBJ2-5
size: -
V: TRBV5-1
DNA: TGCGCCAGCAGCTTGGCCGGAGAGACCCAGTACTTC
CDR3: CASSLAGETQYF

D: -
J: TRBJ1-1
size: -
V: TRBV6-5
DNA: TGTGCCAGCAGTTCCGCGGTGAACACTGAAGCTTTCTTT
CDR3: CASSSAVNTEAFF

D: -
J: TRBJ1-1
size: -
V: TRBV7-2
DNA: TGTGCCAGCAGCTTAGAGGGGGTTACTGAAGCTTTCTTT
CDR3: CASSLEGVTEAFF

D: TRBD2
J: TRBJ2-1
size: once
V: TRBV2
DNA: TGTGCCAGCAGCCTGGGACTAGGATCTGGTGAGCAGTTCTTC
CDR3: CASSLGLGSGEQFF

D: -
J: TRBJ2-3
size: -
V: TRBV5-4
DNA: TGTGCCAGCAGCCCACCGGGGAGCGCAGATACGCAGTATTTT
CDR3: CASSPPGSADTQYF

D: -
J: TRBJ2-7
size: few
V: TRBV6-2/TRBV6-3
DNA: TGTGCCAGCAGTTACCGGTGGGGCTCCGAGCAGTACTTC
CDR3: CASSYRWGSEQYF